These T cell receptor beta chains were read from a single sample in a study of fetal regulatory T cell absence and autoimmunity. Produced via immunoSEQ multiplex PCR; TCRdb's table is partial and in-frame only. The sample contains more than 90,000 clones, approximately 75% of which appear only once. Sequenced sample: pancreas tissue. The receptors were gathered from a male donor with IPEX syndrome. CDR3s include the opening cysteine and the closing phenylalanine or tryptophan. Fields, in order: J gene, V gene, clone size, D gene, CDR3 protein, CDR3 DNA. D genes are given only for firm matches. Rows may omit the clone size; those that give it use once, few, many or a size class.

TRBJ2-3 TRBV5-1 - TRBD2 CASSSLLAGGDTQYF TGCGCCAGCAGCTCCCTACTAGCGGGGGGAGATACGCAGTATTTT
TRBJ2-3 TRBV10-1 few TRBD2 CASSSGLAGETDTQYF TGCGCCAGCAGCTCGGGACTAGCGGGGGAGACAGATACGCAGTATTTT
TRBJ2-1 TRBV7-6 - - CASSLAPLRYNEQFF TGTGCCAGCAGCTTAGCGCCGTTGAGATACAATGAGCAGTTCTTC
TRBJ2-7 TRBV5-4 - TRBD1 CASSLGQGRMYEQYF TGTGCCAGCAGCTTGGGACAGGGTAGAATGTACGAGCAGTACTTC
TRBJ1-2 TRBV11-2 - TRBD1 CASSFYRDRGRGYGYTF TGTGCCAGCAGCTTTTACCGGGACAGGGGGCGCGGCTATGGCTACACCTTC
TRBJ2-3 TRBV29-1 - TRBD2 CSVEVYLTSGITDTQYF TGCAGCGTTGAAGTCTACTTGACTAGCGGAATCACAGATACGCAGTATTTT
TRBJ2-3 TRBV15 - TRBD2 CATSRDRGGSTDTQYF TGTGCCACCAGCAGAGATCGGGGGGGGAGCACAGATACGCAGTATTTT
TRBJ1-4 TRBV5-6 once - CASSLRRATNEKLFF TGTGCCAGCAGCTTACGCAGGGCAACTAATGAAAAACTGTTTTTT
TRBJ2-1 TRBV27 - - CASSSVLADKRHPYNEQFF TGTGCCAGCAGTTCCGTCTTAGCGGACAAAAGACACCCCTACAATGAGCAGTTCTTC
TRBJ2-1 TRBV7-9 - - CASSSPGIRYNEQFF TGTGCCAGCAGCTCACCGGGAATCCGCTACAATGAGCAGTTCTTC
TRBJ2-6 TRBV12-5 - - CASEWGSGANVLTF TGTGCTAGCGAATGGGGCTCTGGGGCCAACGTCCTGACTTTC
TRBJ2-3 TRBV7-2 - - CASSFVGGTDTQYF TGTGCCAGCTCTTTCGTGGGGGGCACAGATACGCAGTATTTT
TRBJ2-2 TRBV7-9 - - CASSSLPTQNTGELFF TGTGCCAGCAGCTCACTTCCAACCCAGAACACCGGGGAGCTGTTTTTT
TRBJ2-1 TRBV7-8 - TRBD2 CASSFPFGREGLYEQFF TGTGCCAGCAGCTTCCCATTTGGGCGGGAGGGCCTCTATGAGCAGTTCTTC
TRBJ2-7 TRBV5-1 - TRBD1 CASSRDRGRDAYEQYF TGCGCCAGCAGCAGGGACAGGGGGCGCGATGCCTACGAGCAGTACTTC
TRBJ2-4 TRBV4-1 - TRBD2 CASSPGTSGRVGDIQYF TGCGCCAGCAGCCCAGGGACTAGCGGGAGGGTGGGAGACATTCAGTACTTC
TRBJ2-7 TRBV11-3 - TRBD2 CASSLARGGEQYF TGTGCCAGCAGCTTAGCCCGGGGGGGAGAGCAGTACTTC
TRBJ2-3 TRBV2 - TRBD2 CASRASGIRTDTQYF TGTGCCAGCAGGGCTAGCGGGATACGCACAGATACGCAGTATTTT